The following is a T cell receptor beta chain sequence with its context. The CDR3 totals 13 residues. Between the trimmed V and J ends, which lost 2 bases and 6 bases, there was a span of 8 bases. The germline gives CDR1 SEHNR, CDR2 FQNEAQ (reference sequence). Generated by immunoSEQ multiplex PCR, the TCRdb table keeps only in-frame clones and is missing some. The sample has about 82,000 clones, roughly 92% seen once. This specimen belongs to a study of OX40 agonist ivuxolimab in advanced cancers. Study at large: A history of anti-PD-1, anti-PD-L1 or anti-CTLA-4 therapy was acceptable, and 30% to 45% had some.

This receptor was identified in an adult with an advanced solid tumor such as melanoma, head and neck, liver or kidney cancer. The chain uses TRBV7-9 and TRBJ2-1, with D unresolved. Sequences were derived from CD4+ or CD8+ T cells sorted from blood, sampled in a trial of the OX40 agonist ivuxolimab. CDR3 loop: CASSLSTVNEQFF. For the CDR3, the DNA is TGTGCCAGCAGCTTAAGCACGGTCAATGAGCAGTTCTTC.